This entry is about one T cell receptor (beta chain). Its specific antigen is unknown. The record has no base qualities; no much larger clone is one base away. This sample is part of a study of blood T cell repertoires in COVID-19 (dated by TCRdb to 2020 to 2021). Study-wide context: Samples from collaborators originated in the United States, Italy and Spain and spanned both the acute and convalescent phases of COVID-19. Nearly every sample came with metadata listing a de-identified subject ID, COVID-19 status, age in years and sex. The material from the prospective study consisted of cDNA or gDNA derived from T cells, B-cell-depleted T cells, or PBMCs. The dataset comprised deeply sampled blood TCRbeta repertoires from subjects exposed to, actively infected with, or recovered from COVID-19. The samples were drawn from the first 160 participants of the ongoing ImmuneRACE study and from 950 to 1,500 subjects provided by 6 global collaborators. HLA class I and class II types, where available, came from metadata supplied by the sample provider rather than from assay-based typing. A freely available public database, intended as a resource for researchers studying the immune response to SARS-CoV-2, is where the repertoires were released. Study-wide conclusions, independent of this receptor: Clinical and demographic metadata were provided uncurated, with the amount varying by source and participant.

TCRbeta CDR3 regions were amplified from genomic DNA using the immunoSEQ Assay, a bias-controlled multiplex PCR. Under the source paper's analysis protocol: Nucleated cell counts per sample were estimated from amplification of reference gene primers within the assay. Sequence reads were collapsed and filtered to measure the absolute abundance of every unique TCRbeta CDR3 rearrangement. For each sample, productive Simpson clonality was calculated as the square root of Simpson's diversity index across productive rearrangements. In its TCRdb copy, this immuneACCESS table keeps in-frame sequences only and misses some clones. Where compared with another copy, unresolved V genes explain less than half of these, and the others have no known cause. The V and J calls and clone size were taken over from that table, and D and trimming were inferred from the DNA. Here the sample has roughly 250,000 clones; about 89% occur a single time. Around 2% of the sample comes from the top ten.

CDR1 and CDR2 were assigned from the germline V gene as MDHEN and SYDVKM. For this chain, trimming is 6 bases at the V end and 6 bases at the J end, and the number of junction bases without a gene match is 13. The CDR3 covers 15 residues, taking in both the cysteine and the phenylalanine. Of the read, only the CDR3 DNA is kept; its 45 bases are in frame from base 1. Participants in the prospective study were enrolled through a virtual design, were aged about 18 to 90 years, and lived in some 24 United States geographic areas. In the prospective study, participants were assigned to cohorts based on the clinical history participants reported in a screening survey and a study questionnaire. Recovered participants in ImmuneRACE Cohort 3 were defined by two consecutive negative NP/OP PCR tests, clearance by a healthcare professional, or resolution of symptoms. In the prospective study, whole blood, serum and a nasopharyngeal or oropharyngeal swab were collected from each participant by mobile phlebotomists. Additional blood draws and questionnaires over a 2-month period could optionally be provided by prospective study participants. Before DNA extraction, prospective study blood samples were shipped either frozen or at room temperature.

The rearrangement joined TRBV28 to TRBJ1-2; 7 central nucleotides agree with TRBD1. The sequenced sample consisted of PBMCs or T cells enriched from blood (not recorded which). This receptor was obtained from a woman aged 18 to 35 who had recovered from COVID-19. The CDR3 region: CASSPTGNDLDGYTF. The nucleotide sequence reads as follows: TGTGCCAGCAGCCCGACAGGGAACGACTTGGATGGCTACACCTTC.